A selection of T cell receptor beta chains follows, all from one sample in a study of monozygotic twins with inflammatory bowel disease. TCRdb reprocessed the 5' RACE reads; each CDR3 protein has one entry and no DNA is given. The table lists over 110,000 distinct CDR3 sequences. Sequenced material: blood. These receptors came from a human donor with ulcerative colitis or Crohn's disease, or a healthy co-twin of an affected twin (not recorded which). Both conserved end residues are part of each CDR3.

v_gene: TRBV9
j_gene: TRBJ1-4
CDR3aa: CASSTRDRSNEKLFF

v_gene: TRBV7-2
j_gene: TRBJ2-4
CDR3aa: CASSRPDRVNIQYF

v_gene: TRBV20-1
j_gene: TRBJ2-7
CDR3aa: CSARGLAGLYEQYF

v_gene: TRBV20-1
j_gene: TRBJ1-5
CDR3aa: CSARRGKGSQPQHF

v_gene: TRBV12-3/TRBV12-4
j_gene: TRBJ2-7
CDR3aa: CASKRSSYEQYF

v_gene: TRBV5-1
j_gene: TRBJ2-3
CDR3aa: CASSLLSGYGTDTQYF

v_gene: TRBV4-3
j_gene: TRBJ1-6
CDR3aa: CASSHDSSYNSPLHF

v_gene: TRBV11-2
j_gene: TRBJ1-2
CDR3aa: CASSLVVRVGEKSAYGYTF

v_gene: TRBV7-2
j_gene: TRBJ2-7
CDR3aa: CASSVRLMTYEQYF

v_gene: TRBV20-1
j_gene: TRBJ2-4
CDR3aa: CSARDVGKNIQYF

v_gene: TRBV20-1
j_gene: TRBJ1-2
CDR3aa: CSARVSDTLAFYGF

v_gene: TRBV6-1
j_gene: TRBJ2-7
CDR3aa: CASSEAPGTGGYEQYF

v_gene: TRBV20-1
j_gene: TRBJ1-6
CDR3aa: CSAIRGLSYNSPLHF

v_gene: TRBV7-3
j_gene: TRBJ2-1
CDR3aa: CASSLDSTGYNEQFF

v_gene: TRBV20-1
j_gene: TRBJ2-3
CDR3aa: CSAAGTRTSTDTQYF

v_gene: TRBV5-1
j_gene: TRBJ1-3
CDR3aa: CASSFDTLSIYF

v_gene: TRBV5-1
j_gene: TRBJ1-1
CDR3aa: CASSFFLEDTEAFF

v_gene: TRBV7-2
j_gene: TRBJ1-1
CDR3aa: CASSLFANTEAFF

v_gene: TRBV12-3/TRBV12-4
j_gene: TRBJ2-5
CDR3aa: CASSLSEQETQYF

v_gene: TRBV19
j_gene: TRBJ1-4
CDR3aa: CASTGQTYEKLFF

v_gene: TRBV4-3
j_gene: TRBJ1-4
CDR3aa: CASSQESGTGGEKLFF

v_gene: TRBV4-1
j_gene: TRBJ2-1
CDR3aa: CASSQDRVAGFGEQFF

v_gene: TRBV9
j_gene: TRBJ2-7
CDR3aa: CASSVSPYGDEQYF

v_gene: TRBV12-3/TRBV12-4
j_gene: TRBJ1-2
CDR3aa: CASSSIPRIGGGYTF

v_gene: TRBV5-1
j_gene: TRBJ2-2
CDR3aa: CASSLGLAGMNTGELFF

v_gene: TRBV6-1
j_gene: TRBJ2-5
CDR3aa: CASRSTTGEETQYF

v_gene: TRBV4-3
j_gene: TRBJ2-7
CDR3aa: CASSQDRLYEQYF

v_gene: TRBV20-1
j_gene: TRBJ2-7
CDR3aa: CSARGGQAAAYEQYF

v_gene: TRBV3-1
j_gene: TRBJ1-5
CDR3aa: CASSLIPNQPQHF

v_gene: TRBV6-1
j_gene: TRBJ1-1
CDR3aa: CASTGAPLGTEAFF

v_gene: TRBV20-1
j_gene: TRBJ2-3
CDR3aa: CSVITLQGSTDTQYF

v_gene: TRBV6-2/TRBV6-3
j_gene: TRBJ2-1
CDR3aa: CASSYRSGDVRNEQFF

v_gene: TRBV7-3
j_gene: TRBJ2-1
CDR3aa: CASSLRDRANTYNEQFF

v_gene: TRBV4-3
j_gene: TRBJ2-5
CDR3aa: CASSQGASGQETQYF

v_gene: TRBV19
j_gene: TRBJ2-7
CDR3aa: CASSILYGSYEQYF

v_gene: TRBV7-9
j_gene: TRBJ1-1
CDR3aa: CASSLGVGGWAFF

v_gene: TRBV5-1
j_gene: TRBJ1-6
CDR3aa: CASSLDLPGNSPLHF

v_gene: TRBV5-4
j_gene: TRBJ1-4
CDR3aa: CASSSFDGEKLFF

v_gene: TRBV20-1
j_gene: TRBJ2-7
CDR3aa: CSATLSALGYEQYF

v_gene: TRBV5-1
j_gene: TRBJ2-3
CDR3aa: CASSLTISTDTQYF